One T cell receptor beta chain is described in this entry. The data are from a study of T cell changes during pregnancy in multiple sclerosis. Repertoires were generated with immunoSEQ multiplex PCR, while TCRdb's copy carries only in-frame clones and drops some. The sample includes tens of thousands of clones, about 90% seen only once; the top ten take less than 3%. Germline V gene lookup returns CDR1 SGHRS and CDR2 YFSETQ. With 1 base clipped from V and 2 bases from J, the junction kept 8 bases outside the gene matches. The CDR3 extends over 18 amino acids. The source is a female donor in good health, enrolled as a control in a pregnancy study. The material sequenced was peripheral blood, taken in the second trimester of pregnancy. This chain joins TRBV5-1 and TRBJ1-3; 11 bases are shared with TRBD1. The CDR3 is CASSLTPPGQGAGNTIYF. The CDR3 DNA follows: TGCGCCAGCAGCTTGACACCTCCGGGACAGGGGGCTGGAAACACCATATATTTT.